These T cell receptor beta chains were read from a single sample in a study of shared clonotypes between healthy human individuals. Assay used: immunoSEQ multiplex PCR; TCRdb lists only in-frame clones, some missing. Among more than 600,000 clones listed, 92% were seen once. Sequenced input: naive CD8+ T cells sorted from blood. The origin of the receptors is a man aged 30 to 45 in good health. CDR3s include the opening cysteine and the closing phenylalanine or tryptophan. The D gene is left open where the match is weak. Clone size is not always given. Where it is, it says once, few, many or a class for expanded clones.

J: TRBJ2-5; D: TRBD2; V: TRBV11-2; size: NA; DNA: TGTGCCAGCAGGGTAGCGGGACCCCAAGAGACCCAGTACTTC; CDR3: CASRVAGPQETQYF
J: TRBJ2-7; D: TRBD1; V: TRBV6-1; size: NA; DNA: TGTGCCAGCAGTGAGGGGGACAGGGCCCACCTTCGGCGAGACGAGCAGTACTTC; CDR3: CASSEGDRAHLRRDEQYF
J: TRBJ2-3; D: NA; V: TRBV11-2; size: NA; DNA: TGTGCCAGCAGCTTAGATGTGTGGGGCCATCAAACAGATACGCAGTATTTT; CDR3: CASSLDVWGHQTDTQYF
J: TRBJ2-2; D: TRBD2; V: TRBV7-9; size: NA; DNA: TGTGCCAGCAGCTTAGTAGGGAGGGCCGTCACCGGGGAGCTGTTTTTT; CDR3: CASSLVGRAVTGELFF
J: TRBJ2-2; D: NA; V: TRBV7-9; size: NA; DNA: TGTGCCAGCAGCTTAGTCTGGGGAACCGGGGAGCTGTTTTTT; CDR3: CASSLVWGTGELFF
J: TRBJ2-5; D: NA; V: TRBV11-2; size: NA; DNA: TGTGCCAGCAGGTCCCGGACGCAAGAGACCCAGTACTTC; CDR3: CASRSRTQETQYF
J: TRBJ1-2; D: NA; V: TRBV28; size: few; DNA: TGTGCCAGCAGTTTCTTCCGGGACGGATGGGAGGGAGGCTATGGCTACACCTTC; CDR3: CASSFFRDGWEGGYGYTF
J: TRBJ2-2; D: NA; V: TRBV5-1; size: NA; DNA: TGCGCCAGCAGTTCTACCGGGGAGCTGTTTTTT; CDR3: CASSSTGELFF
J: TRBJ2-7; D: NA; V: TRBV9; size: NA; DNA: TGTGCCAGCAGCGTAGATGGAGACCCCTACGAGCAGTACTTC; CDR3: CASSVDGDPYEQYF
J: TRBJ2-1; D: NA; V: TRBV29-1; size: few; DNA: TGCAGCGTTGAAGGGACGTCTGTCCTCTCCTACAATGAGCAGTTCTTC; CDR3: CSVEGTSVLSYNEQFF
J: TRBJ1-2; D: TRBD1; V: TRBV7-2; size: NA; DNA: TGTGCCAGCAGCTCTAAACAGGGGCCCCCGACATATGGCTACACCTTC; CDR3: CASSSKQGPPTYGYTF
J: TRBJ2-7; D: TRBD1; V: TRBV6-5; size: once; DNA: TGTGCCAGCAGACCTGGGACAGGACTCTCCTACGAGCAGTACTTC; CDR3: CASRPGTGLSYEQYF
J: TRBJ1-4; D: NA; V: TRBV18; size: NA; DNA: TGTGCCAGCTCACCAGGATTTGGCAATGAAAAACTGTTTTTT; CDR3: CASSPGFGNEKLFF
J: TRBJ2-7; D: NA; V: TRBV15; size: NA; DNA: TGTGCCACCAGCGTTGAGAGTGGTTACGAGCAGTACTTC; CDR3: CATSVESGYEQYF
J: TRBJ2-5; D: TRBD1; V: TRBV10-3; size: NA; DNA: TGTGCCGCCCGAGATCGGGACAGGGGAGAGACCCAGTACTTC; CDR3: CAARDRDRGETQYF
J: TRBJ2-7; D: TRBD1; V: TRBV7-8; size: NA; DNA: TGTGCCAGCAGCCCCATACACAGGGGTTTCGGCTACGAGCAGTACTTC; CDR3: CASSPIHRGFGYEQYF
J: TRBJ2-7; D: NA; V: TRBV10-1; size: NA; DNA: TGCGCCAGCAGTGATCCCTCCAGCTACGAGCAGTACTTC; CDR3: CASSDPSSYEQYF
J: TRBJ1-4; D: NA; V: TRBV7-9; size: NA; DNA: TGTGCCAGCAGCTTCCCGACAGGCGATAGGGAAAAACTGTTTTTT; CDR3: CASSFPTGDREKLFF
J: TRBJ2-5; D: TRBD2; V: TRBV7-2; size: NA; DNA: TGTGCCAGCAGCTTAGCTCCGATTGGTGGAGGGGGGGTAGCGGGAAATCGGGAGACCCAGTACTTC; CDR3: CASSLAPIGGGGVAGNRETQYF
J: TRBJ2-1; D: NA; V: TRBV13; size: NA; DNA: TGTGCCAGCAGCTTAGTCGGAGGTGGGTACAATGAGCAGTTCTTC; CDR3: CASSLVGGGYNEQFF
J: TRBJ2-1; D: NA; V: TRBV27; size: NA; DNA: TGTGCCAGCAGCCTAAATAGGCTTGAGCAGTTCTTC; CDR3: CASSLNRLEQFF
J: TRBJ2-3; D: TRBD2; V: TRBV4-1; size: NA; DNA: TGCGCCAGCAGCCAAGAGGAGGTTGGACTAGCGGGAGGGGGGACAAATACGCAGTATTTT; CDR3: CASSQEEVGLAGGGTNTQYF
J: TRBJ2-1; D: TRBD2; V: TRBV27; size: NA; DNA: TGTGCCAGCAGTTCAAGGACTAGCGGGAGATCATACAATGAGCAGTTCTTC; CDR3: CASSSRTSGRSYNEQFF
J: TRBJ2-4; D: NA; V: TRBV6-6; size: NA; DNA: TGTGCCAGCAGTCTGAGGGACCTCTCGGACAAAAACATTCAGTACTTC; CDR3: CASSLRDLSDKNIQYF
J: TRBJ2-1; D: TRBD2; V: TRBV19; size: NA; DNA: TGTGCCAGTAGTATTTCTCTGACTAGCGGGTTGGTCAATGAGCAGTTCTTC; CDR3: CASSISLTSGLVNEQFF
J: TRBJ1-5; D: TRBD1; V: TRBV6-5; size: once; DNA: TGTGCCAGCAGTTACGGGACAGGGGCTAATCAGCCCCAGCATTTT; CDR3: CASSYGTGANQPQHF
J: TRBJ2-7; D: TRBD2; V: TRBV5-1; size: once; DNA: TGCGCCAGCAGGGAAGCGGGAGCCCCCGAGCAGTACTTC; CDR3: CASREAGAPEQYF
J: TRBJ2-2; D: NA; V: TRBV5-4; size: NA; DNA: TGTGCCAGCACTCCGGGCCAGCACACCGGGGAGCTGTTTTTT; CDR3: CASTPGQHTGELFF
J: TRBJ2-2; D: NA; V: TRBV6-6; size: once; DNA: TGTGCCAGCAGTCAGCTTAACACCGGGGAGCTGTTTTTT; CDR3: CASSQLNTGELFF
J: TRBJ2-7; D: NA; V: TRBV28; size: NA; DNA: TGTGCCAGCAGCCTGGGAGTAAGGGGCACCTACGAGCAGTACTTC; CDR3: CASSLGVRGTYEQYF
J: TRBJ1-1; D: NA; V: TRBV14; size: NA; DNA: TGTGCCAGCAGCCGGTTACACCTGAACACTGAAGCTTTCTTT; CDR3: CASSRLHLNTEAFF
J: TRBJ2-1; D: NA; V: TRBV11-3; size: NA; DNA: TGTGCCAGCTCCCAGGGTTCCTACAATGAGCAGTTCTTC; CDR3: CASSQGSYNEQFF
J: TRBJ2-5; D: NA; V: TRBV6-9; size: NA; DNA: TGTGCCAGCAGTTATTCGCGGGACGAAAAAGAGACCCAGTACTTC; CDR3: CASSYSRDEKETQYF
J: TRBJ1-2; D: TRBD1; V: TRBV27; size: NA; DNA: TGTGCCAGCAGTCCAGGGGGACAGGGACCGATCTATGGCTACACCTTC; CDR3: CASSPGGQGPIYGYTF
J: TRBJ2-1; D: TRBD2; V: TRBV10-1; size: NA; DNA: TGCGCCAGCAGTGAGAAGCGGGAAATGAGCAATGAGCAGTTCTTC; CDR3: CASSEKREMSNEQFF